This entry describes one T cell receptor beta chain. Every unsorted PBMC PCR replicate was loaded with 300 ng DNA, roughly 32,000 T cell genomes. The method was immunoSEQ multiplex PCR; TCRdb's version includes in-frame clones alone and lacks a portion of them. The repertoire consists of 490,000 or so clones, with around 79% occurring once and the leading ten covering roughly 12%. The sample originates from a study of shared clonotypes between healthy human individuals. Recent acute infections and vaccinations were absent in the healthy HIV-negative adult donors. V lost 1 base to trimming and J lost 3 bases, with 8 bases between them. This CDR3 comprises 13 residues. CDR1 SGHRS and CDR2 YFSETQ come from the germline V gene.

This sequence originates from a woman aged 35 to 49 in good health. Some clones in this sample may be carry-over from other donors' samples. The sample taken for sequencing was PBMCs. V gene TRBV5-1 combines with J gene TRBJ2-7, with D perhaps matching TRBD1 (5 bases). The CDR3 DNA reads TGCGCCAGCAGCTTGACAGGCGACTACGAGCAGTACTTC. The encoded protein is CASSLTGDYEQYF.